A selection of T cell receptor beta chains follows, all from one sample in a study of T cells expressing NK-cell markers. TCRdb reprocessed the 5' RACE reads, with one entry per CDR3 protein and no DNA. Its listing shows some 440,000 distinct CDR3 sequences. The sequencing input was blood T cells: a sorted CD56 or NKG2C T cell subset, CD4+ or CD8+ T cells, or bulk PBMC T cells (not recorded which). Source of these receptors: a woman aged 45-60 years in good health. Both conserved end residues are part of each CDR3.

V	J	CDR3
TRBV11-1	TRBJ2-3	CASSDYLDTQYF
TRBV5-6	TRBJ2-5	CASSSPPYQETQYF
TRBV12-3/TRBV12-4	TRBJ1-2	CASSQTGAYGYTF
TRBV6-5	TRBJ2-5	CASSTRDLPWLVTQYF
TRBV7-9	TRBJ2-7	CASSLVGQGAYEQYF
TRBV29-1	TRBJ1-2	CSVAQGAYGYTF
TRBV5-6	TRBJ2-3	CASSLGTSGGDTQYF
TRBV24-1	TRBJ2-3	CATSKTNTQYF
TRBV10-3	TRBJ1-1	CAIQGGNTEAFF
TRBV20-1	TRBJ1-1	CSAGIRLNTEAFF
TRBV24-1	TRBJ2-3	CATSVQNGDTQYF
TRBV7-8	TRBJ1-3	CASSFRSGGERNTIYF
TRBV6-1	TRBJ2-2	CASRSLTTGELFF
TRBV19	TRBJ2-3	CASSSRDRGAQYF
TRBV7-3	TRBJ2-1	CASSLDPASGTYEQFF
TRBV18	TRBJ1-1	CASSPPGGVDYTEAFF
TRBV10-3	TRBJ1-4	CAISPISGGEEKLFF
TRBV12-3/TRBV12-4	TRBJ2-3	CASSHDRGASTDTQYF
TRBV5-1	TRBJ2-5	CASSWGTSGTPGARAQYF
TRBV29-1	TRBJ2-5	CSVERQETQYF
TRBV20-1	TRBJ2-5	CSAQRAGQETQYF
TRBV4-1	TRBJ2-6	CASSRDFLSGANVLTF
TRBV24-1	TRBJ2-1	CATSPSGGAPYNEQFF
TRBV19	TRBJ2-3	CASSIGLVTDTQYF
TRBV5-1	TRBJ2-1	CASSFAGLINEQFF
TRBV12-3/TRBV12-4	TRBJ2-1	CASSPGTSGFSYNEQFF
TRBV5-5	TRBJ2-5	CATARLVGETQYF